This TCR beta chain emerged from a study of cytomegalovirus exposure and HLA in healthy donors. The wider study: The 95 to 150 validation repertoires used a platform that matched the one used for the approximately 670 first-cohort repertoires, as a later analysis reported.

Sequencing used immunoSEQ multiplex PCR; TCRdb keeps in-frame clones, though not all of them. The data show about 140,000 clones, roughly 81% seen once. Sequenced sample: PBMCs. The receptor was isolated from a woman aged 25 to 39 in good health and CMV-seronegative.

CDR3 DNA: TGCAGCGTTCTCGGACAGGGGATAGACGGCTACACCTTC. This codes for CSVLGQGIDGYTF. The chain couples TRBV29-1 to TRBJ1-2, with 9 bases fitting TRBD1. Germline V gene sequence: CDR1 SQVTM, CDR2 ANQGSEA. The CDR3 has 13 residues. The V segment lost 5 bases and the J segment 8 bases; nucleotides outside the gene matches: 9.